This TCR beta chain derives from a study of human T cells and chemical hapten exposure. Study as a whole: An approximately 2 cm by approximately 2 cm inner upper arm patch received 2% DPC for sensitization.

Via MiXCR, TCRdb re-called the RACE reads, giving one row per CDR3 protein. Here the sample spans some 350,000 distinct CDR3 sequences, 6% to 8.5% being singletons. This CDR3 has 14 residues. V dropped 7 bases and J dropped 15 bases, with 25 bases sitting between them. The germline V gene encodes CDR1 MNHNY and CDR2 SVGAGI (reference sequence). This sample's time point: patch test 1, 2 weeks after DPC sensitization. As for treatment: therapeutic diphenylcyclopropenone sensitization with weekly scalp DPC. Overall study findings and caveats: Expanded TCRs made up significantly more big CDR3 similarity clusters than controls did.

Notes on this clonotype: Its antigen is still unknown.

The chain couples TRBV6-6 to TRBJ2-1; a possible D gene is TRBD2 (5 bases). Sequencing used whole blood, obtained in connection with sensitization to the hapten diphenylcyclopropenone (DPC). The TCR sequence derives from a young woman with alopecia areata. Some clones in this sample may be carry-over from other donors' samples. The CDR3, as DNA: TGTGCCAGCACCGATAACACTCGGGGATTGGATGCGTTCTTC. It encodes CASTDNTRGLDAFF.